This T cell receptor (beta chain) was identified in a study of cytomegalovirus exposure and HLA in healthy donors. This clone was detected only a few times. Germline lookup yields CDR1 SQVTM and CDR2 ANQGSEA. This CDR3 is built from 15 residues. Trimming stripped 3 bases from V and 9 bases from J, with 18 bases between. PCR used 60 Vbeta primers and 13 Jbeta primers. Using immunoSEQ multiplex PCR, the repertoire was profiled, and TCRdb retains in-frame clones only, with some absent. This table holds over 150,000 clones, around four fifths found once. The sequence derives from a girl under 10 years old in good health and CMV-seropositive. Source material: PBMCs. This chain uses TRBV29-1 with TRBJ1-6; maybe TRBD1 (5 bases). This chain's CDR3 is CSVDGGRVYRSPLHF. CDR3 nucleotide sequence: TGCAGCGTTGATGGTGGCAGGGTTTATCGTTCACCCCTCCACTTT. The full variable domain, rest sourced from reference TRBV29-1 and TRBJ1-6, is SAVISQKPSRDICQRGTSLTIQCQVDSQVTMMFWYRQQPGQSLTLIATANQGSEATYESGFVIDKFPISRPNLTFSTLTVSNMSPEDSSIYLCSVDGGRVYRSPLHFGNGTRLTVT.